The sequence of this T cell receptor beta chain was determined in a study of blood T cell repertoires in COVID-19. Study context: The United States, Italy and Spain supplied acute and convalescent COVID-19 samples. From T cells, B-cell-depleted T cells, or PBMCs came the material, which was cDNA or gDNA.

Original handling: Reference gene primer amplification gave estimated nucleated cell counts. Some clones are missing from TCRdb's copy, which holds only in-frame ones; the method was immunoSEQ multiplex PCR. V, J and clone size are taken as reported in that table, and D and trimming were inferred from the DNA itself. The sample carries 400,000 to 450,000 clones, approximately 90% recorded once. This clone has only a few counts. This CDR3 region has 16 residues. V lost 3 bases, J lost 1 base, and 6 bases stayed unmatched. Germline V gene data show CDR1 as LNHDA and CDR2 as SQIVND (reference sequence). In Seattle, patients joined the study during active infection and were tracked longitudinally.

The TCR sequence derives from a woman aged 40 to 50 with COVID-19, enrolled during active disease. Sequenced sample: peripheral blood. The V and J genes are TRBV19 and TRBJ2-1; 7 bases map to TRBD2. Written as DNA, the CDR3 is TGTGCCAGTAGTATGACCAGCGGGACGTCCTACAATGAGCAGTTCTTC. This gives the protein CASSMTSGTSYNEQFF. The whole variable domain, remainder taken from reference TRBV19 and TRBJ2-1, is DGGITQSPKYLFRKEGQNVTLSCEQNLNHDAMYWYRQDPGQGLRLIYYSQIVNDFQKGDIAEGYSVSREKKESFPLTVTSAQKNPTAFYLCASSMTSGTSYNEQFFGPGTRLTVL.